These T cell receptor beta chains were read from a single sample in a study of neoadjuvant anti-PD-1 for oral cavity cancer. Libraries were prepared by immunoSEQ multiplex PCR; TCRdb keeps only in-frame clonotypes and omits some of them. The sample lists 15,000 or so clones, about 68% seen once, with around 2.5% in the top ten. The sequencing used PBMCs, collected before nivolumab (anti-PD-1) treatment. These receptor sequences come from a person aged 35-79 years with oral cavity squamous cell carcinoma. Both conserved end residues are part of each CDR3. The order of the fields is V gene, J gene, clone size, D gene, CDR3 DNA, CDR3 protein. The D gene is left open where the match is weak. Size is stated for part of the rows, as once, few or many counts, or as a class when the clone is expanded.

V gene: TRBV7-9
J gene: TRBJ2-7
clone size: -
D gene: -
CDR3 DNA: TGTGCCAGCAGCTTCAACTACGAGCAGTACTTC
CDR3 protein: CASSFNYEQYF

V gene: TRBV5-5
J gene: TRBJ1-1
clone size: -
D gene: TRBD1
CDR3 DNA: TGTGCCAGCAGCTTGGACAGGGGAGGATGGACTGAAGCTTTCTTT
CDR3 protein: CASSLDRGGWTEAFF

V gene: TRBV5-5
J gene: TRBJ2-2
clone size: -
D gene: TRBD2
CDR3 DNA: TGTGCCAGCAGCTCCGGACTAGCGGGAGGGGCCGGGGAGCTGTTTTTT
CDR3 protein: CASSSGLAGGAGELFF

V gene: TRBV6-1
J gene: TRBJ1-2
clone size: -
D gene: -
CDR3 DNA: TGTGCCAGCAGTGAAGGGGGGGTCCCTATCCTCTATGGCTACACCTTC
CDR3 protein: CASSEGGVPILYGYTF

V gene: TRBV5-1
J gene: TRBJ2-1
clone size: -
D gene: -
CDR3 DNA: TGCGCCAGCACTTCAGACAACTCCTACAATGAGCAGTTCTTC
CDR3 protein: CASTSDNSYNEQFF

V gene: TRBV7-2
J gene: TRBJ2-5
clone size: -
D gene: -
CDR3 DNA: TGTGCCAGCAGCTTAGCCCGGGAGACCCAGTACTTC
CDR3 protein: CASSLARETQYF

V gene: TRBV27
J gene: TRBJ2-7
clone size: -
D gene: TRBD1
CDR3 DNA: TGTGCCAGCAGTTTAGGACAGGCCTACTACGAGCAGTACTTC
CDR3 protein: CASSLGQAYYEQYF

V gene: TRBV7-7
J gene: TRBJ2-1
clone size: -
D gene: TRBD2
CDR3 DNA: TGTGCTAGCGGGACCGGGAATGAGCAGTTCTTC
CDR3 protein: CASGTGNEQFF

V gene: TRBV10-2
J gene: TRBJ2-2
clone size: -
D gene: TRBD2
CDR3 DNA: TGCGCCAGCAGCCAGCTGGGACTAGCGGGAGAAGAGGGGGAGCTGTTTTTT
CDR3 protein: CASSQLGLAGEEGELFF

V gene: TRBV5-1
J gene: TRBJ2-5
clone size: -
D gene: TRBD1
CDR3 DNA: TGCGCCAGCAGCCGAGCCCTGACAGGGGGTATCCTGGAGACCCAGTACTTC
CDR3 protein: CASSRALTGGILETQYF

V gene: TRBV7-8
J gene: TRBJ2-2
clone size: -
D gene: TRBD1
CDR3 DNA: TGTGCCAGCAGGCGTGACAGGGAGAGCACCGGGGAGCTGTTTTTT
CDR3 protein: CASRRDRESTGELFF

V gene: TRBV9
J gene: TRBJ2-3
clone size: -
D gene: -
CDR3 DNA: TGTGCCAGCAGCGATCTAGCCTGGAGGACAGATACGCAGTATTTT
CDR3 protein: CASSDLAWRTDTQYF

V gene: TRBV2
J gene: TRBJ2-2
clone size: -
D gene: -
CDR3 DNA: TGTGCCAGCAGTGTTTTAGGGTCCACCGGGGAGCTGTTTTTT
CDR3 protein: CASSVLGSTGELFF

V gene: TRBV28
J gene: TRBJ2-1
clone size: few
D gene: -
CDR3 DNA: TGTGCCAGCAGCCCGGAGGGGGTCGATGAGCAGTTCTTC
CDR3 protein: CASSPEGVDEQFF

V gene: TRBV5-4
J gene: TRBJ1-2
clone size: -
D gene: -
CDR3 DNA: TGTGCCAGCAGCCCGCAGGGGACTTATGGCTACACCTTC
CDR3 protein: CASSPQGTYGYTF

V gene: TRBV7-2
J gene: TRBJ1-4
clone size: -
D gene: TRBD1
CDR3 DNA: TGTGCCAGCAGCCGGACAGGGTTTGGTGAAAAACTGTTTTTT
CDR3 protein: CASSRTGFGEKLFF

V gene: TRBV2
J gene: TRBJ2-5
clone size: once
D gene: -
CDR3 DNA: TGTGCCAGCAGCTGGGACCAAGAGACCCAGTACTTC
CDR3 protein: CASSWDQETQYF

V gene: TRBV5-1
J gene: TRBJ2-7
clone size: -
D gene: -
CDR3 DNA: TGCGCCAGCAGCTTGGAGGGCGGTCACTCCTACGAGCAGTACTTC
CDR3 protein: CASSLEGGHSYEQYF

V gene: TRBV7-6
J gene: TRBJ1-3
clone size: few
D gene: TRBD1
CDR3 DNA: TGTGCCAGCAGCCTAGAGGACAGGGGATTTGGAAACACCATATATTTT
CDR3 protein: CASSLEDRGFGNTIYF

V gene: TRBV30
J gene: TRBJ1-5
clone size: -
D gene: -
CDR3 DNA: TGTGCCTGGAATCCCCCAGGGGCAGGTCAGCCCCAGCATTTT
CDR3 protein: CAWNPPGAGQPQHF

V gene: TRBV6-5
J gene: TRBJ2-5
clone size: -
D gene: -
CDR3 DNA: TGTGCCAGCAGTTACTCGGGCTTAACAGAGACCCAGTACTTC
CDR3 protein: CASSYSGLTETQYF

V gene: TRBV19
J gene: TRBJ1-5
clone size: few
D gene: -
CDR3 DNA: TGTGCCAGTAGCACTATTCGGGACAACAATCAGCCCCAGCATTTT
CDR3 protein: CASSTIRDNNQPQHF

V gene: TRBV6-5
J gene: TRBJ2-7
clone size: -
D gene: TRBD1
CDR3 DNA: TGTGCCAGCACTTCTACAGGGGACGGCTACGAGCAGTACTTC
CDR3 protein: CASTSTGDGYEQYF

V gene: TRBV5-4
J gene: TRBJ2-7
clone size: -
D gene: TRBD1
CDR3 DNA: TGTGCCAGCAGTAGACAGGGTCTCGGCTACGAGCAGTACTTC
CDR3 protein: CASSRQGLGYEQYF

V gene: TRBV5-1
J gene: TRBJ2-5
clone size: -
D gene: -
CDR3 DNA: TGCGCCAGCAGCTTCTTGGGAGAGACCCAGTACTTC
CDR3 protein: CASSFLGETQYF

V gene: TRBV28
J gene: TRBJ2-7
clone size: few
D gene: -
CDR3 DNA: TGTGCCAGCAGTCGTGCGGGCGGGCCCTCTGAGCGGTACTTC
CDR3 protein: CASSRAGGPSERYF

V gene: TRBV14
J gene: TRBJ2-7
clone size: few
D gene: -
CDR3 DNA: TGTGCCAGCAGCCCGGACAGAGCGGAGCAGTACTTC
CDR3 protein: CASSPDRAEQYF

V gene: TRBV6-1
J gene: TRBJ1-5
clone size: -
D gene: -
CDR3 DNA: TGTGCCAGCAGGCCGGGACTTAAGGATTATCAGCCCCAGCATTTT
CDR3 protein: CASRPGLKDYQPQHF

V gene: TRBV6-1
J gene: TRBJ1-1
clone size: -
D gene: -
CDR3 DNA: TGTGCCAGCAGTCCGCTCGCAGGTCAACTCACTGAAGCTTTCTTT
CDR3 protein: CASSPLAGQLTEAFF

V gene: TRBV2
J gene: TRBJ2-3
clone size: -
D gene: TRBD1
CDR3 DNA: TGTGCCAGCAGTGAAGCGTTAAGAGCCAGGGGGCAAGATACGCAGTATTTT
CDR3 protein: CASSEALRARGQDTQYF

V gene: TRBV2
J gene: TRBJ2-2
clone size: -
D gene: TRBD2
CDR3 DNA: TGTGCCAGCAGAACCTGGCTAGCGGGAGAAATTAGCACCGGGGAGCTGTTTTTT
CDR3 protein: CASRTWLAGEISTGELFF

V gene: TRBV4-2
J gene: TRBJ1-5
clone size: -
D gene: -
CDR3 DNA: TGTGCCAGCAGCCAGAACCAGGGATATAGCAATCAGCCCCAGCATTTT
CDR3 protein: CASSQNQGYSNQPQHF

V gene: TRBV9
J gene: TRBJ2-1
clone size: -
D gene: -
CDR3 DNA: TGTGCCAGCAGCATATCTCTCGGCGGGACGGGGGATGAGCAGTTCTTC
CDR3 protein: CASSISLGGTGDEQFF

V gene: TRBV6-1
J gene: TRBJ1-5
clone size: -
D gene: -
CDR3 DNA: TGTGCCAGCAGGGACACCAGCTATAGCAATCAGCCCCAGCATTTT
CDR3 protein: CASRDTSYSNQPQHF

V gene: TRBV10-3
J gene: TRBJ2-1
clone size: -
D gene: -
CDR3 DNA: TGTGCCATCAGTGTAACCGGCGGAGCCGGCAATGAGCAGTTCTTC
CDR3 protein: CAISVTGGAGNEQFF

V gene: TRBV30
J gene: TRBJ2-2
clone size: -
D gene: -
CDR3 DNA: TGTGCCTGGAGTTTTTCAGCGCTCGGGGAGCTGTTTTTT
CDR3 protein: CAWSFSALGELFF

V gene: TRBV2
J gene: TRBJ2-7
clone size: -
D gene: -
CDR3 DNA: TGTGCCAGCAAAGTCGGGGTCCTTGAGGTCGAGCAGTACTTC
CDR3 protein: CASKVGVLEVEQYF